The TCR beta chain under discussion was sequenced for a study of blood T cell repertoires in COVID-19. Study information: Spain, Italy and the United States supplied samples that represented acute and convalescent COVID-19.

This CDR3 has 14 amino acids. Germline CDR1 reads SGHNT; CDR2 reads YENEEA. With 4 bases removed from V and 7 bases from J, the gap between germline ends came to 17 bases. The protocol was immunoSEQ multiplex PCR, while the TCRdb copy is restricted to in-frame clones and leaves out a portion. This table holds roughly 150,000 clones, under 90% found once. The genes are TRBV11-3 and TRBJ2-7; unclear D gene. The specimen sequenced was peripheral blood. This receptor was obtained from a woman older than 75 with acute or convalescent COVID-19. CDR3 in amino acids: CASSSSRLLGEQYF. CDR3 DNA: TGTGCCAGCAGCTCGTCCCGCCTCCTAGGTGAGCAGTACTTC. Based on the CDR3 plus reference TRBV11-3 and TRBJ2-7, the full variable domain is EAGVVQSPRYKIIEKKQPVAFWCNPISGHNTLYWYLQNLGQGPELLIRYENEEAVDDSQLPKDRFSAERLKGVDSTLKIQPAELGDSAVYLCASSSSRLLGEQYFGPGTRLTVT.